The next 15 T cell receptor beta chains were all read from a single sample in a study of T cell changes during pregnancy in multiple sclerosis. Clones were read by immunoSEQ multiplex PCR, and TCRdb kept only the in-frame ones, dropping some. The table has around 15,000 clones, 84% seen once. This sample comprised CD8+ T cells from peripheral blood mononuclear cells, obtained in the third trimester of pregnancy. The receptor source for this set is a female donor in good health, enrolled as a control in a pregnancy study.

V gene TRBV15 combines with J gene TRBJ2-1; TRBD1 matches at 10 bases. Germline CDR1 is LNHNV and CDR2 is YYDKDF (reference sequence). Unmatched junction bases numbered 8, after V lost 9 bases and J lost 3 bases. CDR3 size: 15 residues. Here the CDR3 reads CATGRDRGFYNEQFF. Written as DNA, the CDR3 is TGTGCCACGGGCCGGGACAGGGGTTTCTACAATGAGCAGTTCTTC. Complete variable domain (other parts from reference TRBV15 and TRBJ2-1): DAMVIQNPRYQVTQFGKPVTLSCSQTLNHNVMYWYQQKSSQAPKLLFHYYDKDFNNEADTPDNFQSRRPNTSFCFLDIRSPGLGDTAMYLCATGRDRGFYNEQFFGPGTRLTVL.

The chain joins TRBV7-8 to TRBJ2-7; tentative D call: TRBD2 (6 bases). The CDR3 consists of 12 residues. Germline lookup yields CDR1 SGHVS and CDR2 FQNEAQ. Trimming took off 10 bases at V and 6 bases at J, with 16 bases between the two ends. CDR3 DNA: TGTGCCACCATCGGACCCGGGAGCGAGCAGTACTTC. Translation: CATIGPGSEQYF. Full variable domain (missing parts from reference TRBV7-8 and TRBJ2-7): GAGVSQSPRYKVAKRGQDVALRCDPISGHVSLFWYQQALGQGPEFLTYFQNEAQLDKSGLPSDRFFAERPEGSVSTLKIQRTQQEDSAVYLCATIGPGSEQYFGPGTRLTVT.

The chain recombines TRBV7-8 with TRBJ2-7, with 11 bases that match TRBD2. CDR3 length: 15 residues. J was trimmed by 3 bases and V by 0 bases; bases with no gene match: 1. Germline CDR1 reads SGHVS; CDR2 reads FQNEAQ. The CDR3 loop is CASSLAGTSGYEQYF. For the CDR3, the DNA is TGTGCCAGCAGCTTAGCCGGGACTAGCGGCTACGAGCAGTACTTC.

The V gene is TRBV5-6, the J gene TRBJ1-1; TRBD1 is a possible D gene (6 bases). The V gene's germline CDR1 is SGHDT and CDR2 YYEEEE. The CDR3 runs to 15 residues. V was cut by 3 bases and J by 1 base, with 13 bases left in between. The CDR3 nucleotides are TGTGCCAGCAGCTGGGCGGCAGGGGCGAACACTGAAGCTTTCTTT. Protein product: CASSWAAGANTEAFF. Complete variable domain (other parts from reference TRBV5-6 and TRBJ1-1): DAGVTQSPTHLIKTRGQQVTLRCSPKSGHDTVSWYQQALGQGPQFIFQYYEEEERQRGNFPDRFSGHQFPNYSSELNVNALLLGDSALYLCASSWAAGANTEAFFGQGTRLTVV.

By its share, this clone is medium-sized. The chain carries TRBV25-1 and TRBJ2-2; 9 positions agree with TRBD1. Trimming removed 2 bases from V and 3 bases from J; junction bases left unmatched: 7. CDR1 MGHDK and CDR2 SYGVNS come from the germline V gene. This CDR3 has 17 amino acids. CDR3 sequence: CASSEGYGQGYTGELFF. The CDR3 bases are TGTGCCAGCAGTGAAGGGTACGGACAGGGGTACACCGGGGAGCTGTTTTTT.

The V and J genes are TRBV10-2 and TRBJ2-5; a possible D gene is TRBD1 (6 bases). Germline CDR1 and CDR2: WSHSY and SAAADI. V lost 6 bases to trimming and J lost 7 bases, with 12 bases between them. The CDR3 consists of 12 residues. Here the CDR3 DNA reads TGCGCCAGCAGGCAGGGGATCGGGACCCAGTACTTC. It is translated as CASRQGIGTQYF.

This clone was recorded once. The V call is TRBV6-4, the J call TRBJ1-5; TRBD1 matches 8 bases. Germline trimming cut 2 bases from V and 5 bases from J; bases unmatched to any gene: 8. Germline V gene data show CDR1 as MRHNA and CDR2 as SNTAGT. This CDR3 has 16 amino acids. The CDR3 DNA is TGTGCCAGCAGTGACCCTACCGGGACAGGCCATCAGCCCCAGCATTTT. It codes for CASSDPTGTGHQPQHF.

This chain connects TRBV9 to TRBJ2-7; 7 bases map to TRBD2. This CDR3 contains 15 residues. The J segment lost 0 bases and the V segment lost 0 bases, leaving 3 bases of the junction unmatched. Germline V gives CDR1 SGDLS, CDR2 YYNGEE. This CDR3 is CASSVETSASYEQYF. CDR3 nucleotides: TGTGCCAGCAGCGTAGAAACTAGCGCCTCCTACGAGCAGTACTTC.

The CDR3 nucleotides are TGTGCCAGCAGCGAGGGGGAGGGACAGGGGGGACACACTGAAGCTTTCTTT. Translated: CASSEGEGQGGHTEAFF. The J gene is TRBJ1-1, the V gene TRBV9; 11 bases map to TRBD1. Per germline, CDR1 SGDLS and CDR2 YYNGEE. This CDR3 comprises 17 residues. J was trimmed by 3 bases and V by 3 bases; bases with no gene match: 10.

The V call is TRBV11-2, the J call TRBJ2-5; 7 nucleotides match TRBD2. Trimming cost V 5 bases and J 3 bases; bases outside gene matches: 9. Germline lookup yields CDR1 SGHAT and CDR2 FQNNGV. The CDR3 length is 15 residues. CDR3 coding DNA: TGTGCCAGCAGCCCGCCGGGAGGAGGGGAAGAGACCCAGTACTTC. It translates to CASSPPGGGEETQYF.

The CDR3 reads CSVEEEDRGTGELFF. In DNA, the CDR3 is TGCAGCGTTGAAGAGGAAGACAGAGGCACCGGGGAGCTGTTTTTT. The chain employs TRBV29-1 and TRBJ2-2; perhaps TRBD1 as D (5 bases). The V gene lost 0 bases and the J gene lost 4 bases, with 12 bases spanning the gap. Germline CDR1 SQVTM, CDR2 ANQGSEA. There are 15 residues in the CDR3.

Remarks on this clone: In the same sample, other DNA sequences code for this CDR3. The chain combines TRBV15 with TRBJ1-2, with 8 positions matching TRBD1. This CDR3 comprises 17 residues. J lost 1 base, V lost 2 bases, and 9 bases had no gene match. The V gene's germline CDR1 is LNHNV and CDR2 YYDKDF (reference sequence). This CDR3 reads CATSRTRPGQDNYGYTF. The CDR3 DNA sequence: TGTGCCACCAGCAGAACACGCCCGGGACAGGATAACTATGGCTACACCTTC.

V usage is TRBV4-1 and J usage is TRBJ2-7; D perhaps matches TRBD2 (5 bases). Germline V gives CDR1 MGHRA, CDR2 YSYEKL. The CDR3 extends over 16 amino acids. Trimming shortened V by 0 bases and J by 3 bases, and 15 bases separated the two germline ends. DNA for the CDR3: TGCGCCAGCAGCCAAGATCGAAGCGGCCCCTACTACGAGCAGTACTTC. This gives the protein CASSQDRSGPYYEQYF.

The J gene is TRBJ1-1, the V gene TRBV19, with D tentatively TRBD1 (5 bases). CDR3 length: 12 residues. Germline CDR1 and CDR2: LNHDA and SQIVND (reference sequence). V lost 1 base, J lost 6 bases, and 6 bases lay in between. The CDR3 here is CASSIGGSEAFF. In DNA, the CDR3 is TGTGCCAGTAGTATAGGGGGCTCTGAAGCTTTCTTT.

The rearrangement links TRBV7-9 to TRBJ2-7, with TRBD2 matching over 10 bases. The end of the DNA aligns better with TRBJ2-1, so the J call may be wrong. The CDR3 has 16 amino acids. Germline loops: CDR1 SEHNR, CDR2 FQNEAQ (reference sequence). The CDR3 sequence is CASARTGTSEYNEQFF. The CDR3 bases are TGTGCCAGCGCAAGAACCGGGACTAGCGAATACAATGAGCAGTTCTTC.